Listed below are T cell receptor beta chains from one sample, sequenced in a study of T cell responses to AZD1222 COVID-19 vaccine. Assay used: immunoSEQ multiplex PCR; TCRdb lists only in-frame clones, some missing. The data contain about 56,000 clones, about 88% of them singletons. Here the sequenced sample was peripheral blood, taken 28 days after the second AZD1222 dose. These receptors were obtained from an adult who received the AZD1222 COVID-19 vaccine. CDR3s include the opening cysteine and the closing phenylalanine or tryptophan. D genes are given only for firm matches. Expanded clones get a size class; other rows say once, few or many, or leave the size out.

D	size	V	J	length	DNA	CDR3
TRBD2	NA	TRBV7-9	TRBJ2-1	17	TGTGCCAGCAAGTCTTGGGCGGGAGGGCCCCTCTACAATGAGCAGTTCTTC	CASKSWAGGPLYNEQFF
NA	once	TRBV5-1	TRBJ1-1	14	TGCGCCAGCGGTCCCGAGACCCCGCACACTGAAGCTTTCTTT	CASGPETPHTEAFF
NA	NA	TRBV6-6	TRBJ2-1	14	TGTGCCAGCAAAGGGGAACAACCCTACAATGAGCAGTTCTTC	CASKGEQPYNEQFF
NA	NA	TRBV7-2	TRBJ1-1	11	TGTGCCAGCAGCCAACGAACCGGGGCTTTCTTT	CASSQRTGAFF
TRBD1	once	TRBV28	TRBJ1-4	16	TGTGCCAGCAGTTTACTGGACGCCCAGGGGGTTGAAAAACTGTTTTTT	CASSLLDAQGVEKLFF
TRBD2	few	TRBV2	TRBJ2-2	16	TGTGCCAGCGGTCGGCGGGAGGGCAGGGCCACCGGGGAGCTGTTTTTT	CASGRREGRATGELFF
NA	once	TRBV11-3	TRBJ1-2	13	TGTGCCAGCAGCTATTACGGAGGGAATGGCTACACCTTC	CASSYYGGNGYTF
NA	NA	TRBV5-1	TRBJ1-3	17	TGCGCCAGCACCTTTTTGCCCTTGGGTGTTCCTGGAAACACCATATATTTT	CASTFLPLGVPGNTIYF
TRBD1	once	TRBV6-1	TRBJ1-6	11	TGTGCCAGCAGCCAGGAAGGGGGCTTCCACTTT	CASSQEGGFHF
NA	NA	TRBV3-1/TRBV3-2	TRBJ2-1	15	TGTGCCAGCAGCCAAGAACCCGCGGGCCATAGGGAGCAGTTCTTC	CASSQEPAGHREQFF
NA	NA	TRBV5-4	TRBJ2-4	15	TGTGCCAGCAGCCTGGGGGGGGGCGAGCAGGGCATTCAGTACTTC	CASSLGGGEQGIQYF
NA	NA	TRBV7-9	TRBJ1-1	14	TGTGCCAGCAGCCCGAATCTGCCCAACACTGAAGCTTTCTTT	CASSPNLPNTEAFF
TRBD2	NA	TRBV29-1	TRBJ2-5	14	TGCAGCGTTGAGCGGACGGGGGGGTCGGAGACCCAGTACTTC	CSVERTGGSETQYF
NA	NA	TRBV19	TRBJ2-7	15	TGTGCCAGTGCGAGGGGGGGGCTGGGCACCTACGAGCAGTACTTC	CASARGGLGTYEQYF
NA	NA	TRBV9	TRBJ1-1	15	TGTGCCAGCAGCGCCAAAGCCAACATGAACACTGAAGCTTTCTTT	CASSAKANMNTEAFF
NA	NA	TRBV5-1	TRBJ2-5	12	TGCGCCAGCAGCTTGGGGCAAGAGACCCAGTACTTC	CASSLGQETQYF